This T cell receptor (beta chain) was observed in a study of cytomegalovirus exposure and HLA in healthy donors. The V and J ends lost 5 bases and 1 base respectively, with 17 bases between them. The CDR3 totals 16 residues. Germline V CDR1 and CDR2: SEHNR, FQNEAQ (reference sequence). Study outcomes and limitations: As confirmed in vitro, a few CMV-associated chains were specific for CMV antigens. Most of the TCR beta V segments (in an earlier analysis) were productive either about 90% or about 30% of the time.

Points on this clone: What it binds is unknown.

PCR was performed using 60 Vbeta and 13 Jbeta primers. Clones were sequenced by immunoSEQ multiplex PCR, and TCRdb holds only the in-frame ones, with some missing. The table lists approximately 190,000 clones, 12% of them singletons. The rearrangement links TRBV7-9 to TRBJ1-2; a possible D gene is TRBD1 (6 bases). The clonotype comes from a man aged 45-65 years in good health and CMV-seropositive. The sample was PBMCs. CDR3 amino acids: CASSKGGGALNYGYTF. The CDR3 nucleotides are TGTGCCAGCAGCAAGGGGGGAGGGGCCCTTAACTATGGCTACACCTTC.